The rows below give T cell receptor beta chains drawn from one sample of a study of T cell responses to AZD1222 COVID-19 vaccine. Some clones are missing from TCRdb's copy, which holds only in-frame ones; the method was immunoSEQ multiplex PCR. The sample records more than 85,000 clones, roughly 92% being singletons. The source was peripheral blood, collected 28 days after the second AZD1222 dose. All receptors derive from an adult who received the AZD1222 COVID-19 vaccine. The CDR3 runs from the conserved cysteine through the conserved F or W. D genes are given only for firm matches. The size of a clone is reported for some rows only, either as once, few or many, or as a class for expanded clones.

J gene,clone size,D gene,V gene,CDR3 protein,CDR3 DNA
TRBJ2-5,once,NA,TRBV27,CASSFRSRETQYF,TGTGCCAGCAGTTTCCGTTCTAGGGAGACCCAGTACTTC
TRBJ2-7,NA,NA,TRBV2,CASRQDSQLYEQYF,TGTGCCAGCAGACAGGACAGCCAACTCTACGAGCAGTACTTC
TRBJ1-4,NA,NA,TRBV7-6,CASSRRATWDEKLFF,TGTGCCAGCAGCCGCCGAGCGACTTGGGATGAAAAACTGTTTTTT
TRBJ1-3,NA,NA,TRBV5-1,CASSLASGTGNTIYF,TGCGCCAGCAGCTTGGCCTCAGGCACTGGAAACACCATATATTTT
TRBJ2-7,NA,TRBD1,TRBV5-1,CASSLSRDSYVQQYF,TGCGCCAGCAGCTTGTCCCGGGACAGCTACGTTCAGCAGTACTTC
TRBJ2-7,few,NA,TRBV4-2,CASSQDFAFEQYF,TGTGCCAGCAGCCAAGATTTTGCGTTTGAGCAGTACTTC
TRBJ2-2,NA,TRBD1,TRBV29-1,CSVVPVTGSAGTGELFF,TGCAGCGTTGTTCCCGTGACAGGGTCAGCAGGTACCGGAGAGCTGTTTTTT
TRBJ1-1,NA,NA,TRBV6-5,CASQTGPSEAFF,TGTGCCAGCCAAACAGGGCCTTCTGAAGCTTTCTTT
TRBJ1-2,NA,NA,TRBV3-1/TRBV3-2,CASSQVGGEGYTF,TGTGCCAGCAGCCAGGTCGGGGGAGAGGGCTACACCTTC
TRBJ2-1,once,NA,TRBV6-4,CASSDPEGAGRDEQFF,TGTGCCAGCAGTGACCCCGAGGGGGCGGGGAGGGATGAGCAGTTCTTC
TRBJ2-1,NA,TRBD2,TRBV6-4,CASARTSGSYNEQFF,TGTGCCAGCGCCCGCACTAGCGGCTCCTACAATGAGCAGTTCTTC
TRBJ1-2,NA,NA,TRBV2,CASSVQGNGYTF,TGTGCCAGCAGTGTACAGGGAAATGGCTACACCTTC